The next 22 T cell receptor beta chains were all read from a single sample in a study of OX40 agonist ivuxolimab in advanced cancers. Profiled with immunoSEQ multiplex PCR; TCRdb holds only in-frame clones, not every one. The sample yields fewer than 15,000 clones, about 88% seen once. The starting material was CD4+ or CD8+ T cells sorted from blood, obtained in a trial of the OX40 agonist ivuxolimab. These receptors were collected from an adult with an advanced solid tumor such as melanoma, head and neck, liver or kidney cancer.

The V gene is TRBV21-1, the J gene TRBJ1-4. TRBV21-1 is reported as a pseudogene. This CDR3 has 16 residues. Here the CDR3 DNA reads TGTGCCAGCAGCAAAGAGAAGGGAACCATGGGTGAAAAACTGTTTTTT. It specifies CASSKEKGTMGEKLFF.

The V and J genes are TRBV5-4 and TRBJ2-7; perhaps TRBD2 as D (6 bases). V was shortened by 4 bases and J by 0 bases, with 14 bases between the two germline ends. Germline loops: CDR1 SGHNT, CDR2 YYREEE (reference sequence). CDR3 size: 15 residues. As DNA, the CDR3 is TGTGCCAGCAGCGCGGGACTTATGGGCTCCTACGAGCAGTACTTC. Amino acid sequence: CASSAGLMGSYEQYF.

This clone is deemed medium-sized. CDR3 region: CAWRFTGNTEAFF. Written as DNA, the CDR3 is TGTGCCTGGAGGTTTACAGGGAACACTGAAGCTTTCTTT. The rearrangement joins TRBV30 to TRBJ1-1; weak D call: TRBD1 (5 bases). Deletions cut 3 bases from V and 1 base from J, with 9 bases between. Germline values: CDR1 GTSNPN, CDR2 SVGIG (reference sequence). The CDR3 is made up of 13 amino acids. The full variable domain, in which reference TRBV30 and TRBJ1-1 provide the parts outside the CDR3, is SQTIHQWPATLVQPVGSPLSLECTVEGTSNPNLYWYRQAAGRGLQLLFYSVGIGQISSEVPQNLSASRPQDRQFILSSKKLLLSDSGFYLCAWRFTGNTEAFFGQGTRLTVV.

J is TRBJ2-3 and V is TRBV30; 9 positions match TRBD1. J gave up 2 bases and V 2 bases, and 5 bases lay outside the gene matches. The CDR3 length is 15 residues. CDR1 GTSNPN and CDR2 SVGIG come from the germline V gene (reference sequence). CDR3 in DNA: TGTGCCTGGAGTTATGGGACAGGGACCACAGATACGCAGTATTTT. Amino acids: CAWSYGTGTTDTQYF.

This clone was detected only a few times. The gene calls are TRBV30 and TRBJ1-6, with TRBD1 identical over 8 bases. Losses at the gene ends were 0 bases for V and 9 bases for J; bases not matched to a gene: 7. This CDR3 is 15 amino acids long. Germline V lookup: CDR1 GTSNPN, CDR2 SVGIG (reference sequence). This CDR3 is CAWSVPDREASPLHF. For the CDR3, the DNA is TGTGCCTGGAGTGTACCGGACAGGGAAGCTTCACCCCTCCACTTT.

For the CDR3, the DNA is TGCGCCAGCAGCCCGGGGAGGGCGTCCACAGATACGCAGTATTTT. It codes for CASSPGRASTDTQYF. The V gene is TRBV5-1, the J gene TRBJ2-3, with 7 positions matching TRBD2. V lost 4 bases, J lost 2 bases, and 7 bases stayed unmatched. The CDR3 extends over 15 amino acids. Germline CDR1 and CDR2: SGHRS and YFSETQ.

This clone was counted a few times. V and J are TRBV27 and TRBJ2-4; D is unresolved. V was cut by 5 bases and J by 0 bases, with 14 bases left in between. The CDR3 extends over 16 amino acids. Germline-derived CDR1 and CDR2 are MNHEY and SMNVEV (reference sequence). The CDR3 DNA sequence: TGTGCCAGCAGTCCCCGGAACTACGTAGCCAAAAACATTCAGTACTTC. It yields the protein CASSPRNYVAKNIQYF.

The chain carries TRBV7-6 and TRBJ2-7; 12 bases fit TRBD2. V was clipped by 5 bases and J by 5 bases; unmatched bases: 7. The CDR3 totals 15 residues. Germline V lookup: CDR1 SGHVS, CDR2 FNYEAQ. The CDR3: CASSPRLAGDDEQYF. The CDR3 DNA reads TGTGCCAGCAGCCCAAGACTAGCGGGAGACGACGAGCAGTACTTC.

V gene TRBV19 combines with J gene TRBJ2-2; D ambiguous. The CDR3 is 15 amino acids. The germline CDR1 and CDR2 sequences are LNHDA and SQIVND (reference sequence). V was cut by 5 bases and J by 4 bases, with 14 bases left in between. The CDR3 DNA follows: TGTGCCAGTAGTCCGTGGGAACTTTTCACCGGGGAGCTGTTTTTT. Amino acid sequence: CASSPWELFTGELFF. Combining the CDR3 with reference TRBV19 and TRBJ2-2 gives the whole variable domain DGGITQSPKYLFRKEGQNVTLSCEQNLNHDAMYWYRQDPGQGLRLIYYSQIVNDFQKGDIAEGYSVSREKKESFPLTVTSAQKNPTAFYLCASSPWELFTGELFFGEGSRLTVL.

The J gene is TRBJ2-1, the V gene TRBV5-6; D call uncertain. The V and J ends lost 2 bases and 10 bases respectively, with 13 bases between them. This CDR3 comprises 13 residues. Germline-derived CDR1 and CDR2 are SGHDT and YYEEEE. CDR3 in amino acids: CASSFSVVMEQFF. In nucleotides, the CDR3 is TGTGCCAGCAGCTTTTCGGTGGTAATGGAGCAGTTCTTC. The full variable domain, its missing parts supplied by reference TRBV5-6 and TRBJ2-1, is DAGVTQSPTHLIKTRGQQVTLRCSPKSGHDTVSWYQQALGQGPQFIFQYYEEEERQRGNFPDRFSGHQFPNYSSELNVNALLLGDSALYLCASSFSVVMEQFFGPGTRLTVL.

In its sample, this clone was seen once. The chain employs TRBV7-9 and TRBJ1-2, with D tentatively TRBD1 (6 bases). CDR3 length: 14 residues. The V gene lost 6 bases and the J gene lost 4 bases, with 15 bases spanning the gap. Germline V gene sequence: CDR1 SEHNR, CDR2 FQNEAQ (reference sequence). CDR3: CASSLSGGFYGYTF. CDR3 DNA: TGTGCCAGCAGTCTGTCGGGGGGCTTCTATGGCTACACCTTC.

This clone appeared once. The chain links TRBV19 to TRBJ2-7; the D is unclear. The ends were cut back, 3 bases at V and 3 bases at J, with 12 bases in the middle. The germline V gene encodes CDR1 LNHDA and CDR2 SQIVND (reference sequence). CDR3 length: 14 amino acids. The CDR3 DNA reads TGTGCCAGTAGTATGGTGGGTTCCGTCTACGAGCAGTACTTC. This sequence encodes CASSMVGSVYEQYF. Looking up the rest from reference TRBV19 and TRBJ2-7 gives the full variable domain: DGGITQSPKYLFRKEGQNVTLSCEQNLNHDAMYWYRQDPGQGLRLIYYSQIVNDFQKGDIAEGYSVSREKKESFPLTVTSAQKNPTAFYLCASSMVGSVYEQYFGPGTRLTVT.

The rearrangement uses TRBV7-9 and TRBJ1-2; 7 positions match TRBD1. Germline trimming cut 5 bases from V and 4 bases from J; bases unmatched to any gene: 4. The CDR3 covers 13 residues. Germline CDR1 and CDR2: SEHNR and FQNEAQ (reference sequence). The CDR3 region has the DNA TGTGCCAGCAGCCGACAGGGTCTCTATGGCTACACCTTC. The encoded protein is CASSRQGLYGYTF.

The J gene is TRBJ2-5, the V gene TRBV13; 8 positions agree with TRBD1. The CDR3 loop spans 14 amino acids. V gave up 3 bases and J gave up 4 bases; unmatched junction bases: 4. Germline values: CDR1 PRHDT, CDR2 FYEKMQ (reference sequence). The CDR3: CASSLGQARETQYF. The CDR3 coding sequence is TGTGCCAGCAGCTTGGGACAGGCTCGAGAGACCCAGTACTTC.

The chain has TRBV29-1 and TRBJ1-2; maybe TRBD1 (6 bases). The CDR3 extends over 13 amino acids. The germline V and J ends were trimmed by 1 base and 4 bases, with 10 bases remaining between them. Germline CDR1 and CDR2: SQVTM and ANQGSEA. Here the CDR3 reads CSVEGGGFYGYTF. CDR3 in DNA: TGCAGCGTTGAAGGAGGGGGGTTCTATGGCTACACCTTC.

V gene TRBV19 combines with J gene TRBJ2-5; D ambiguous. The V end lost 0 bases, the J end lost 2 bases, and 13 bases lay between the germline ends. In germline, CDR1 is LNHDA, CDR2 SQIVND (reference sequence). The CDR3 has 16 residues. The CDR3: CASSIDLGREQETQYF. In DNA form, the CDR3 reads TGTGCCAGTAGTATAGATTTAGGCAGAGAACAAGAGACCCAGTACTTC.

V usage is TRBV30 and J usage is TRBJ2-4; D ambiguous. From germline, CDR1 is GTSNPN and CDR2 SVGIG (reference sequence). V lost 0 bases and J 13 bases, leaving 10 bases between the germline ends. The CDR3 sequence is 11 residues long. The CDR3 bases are TGTGCCTGGAGTGTACAGCGAGACCAGTACTTC. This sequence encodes CAWSVQRDQYF.

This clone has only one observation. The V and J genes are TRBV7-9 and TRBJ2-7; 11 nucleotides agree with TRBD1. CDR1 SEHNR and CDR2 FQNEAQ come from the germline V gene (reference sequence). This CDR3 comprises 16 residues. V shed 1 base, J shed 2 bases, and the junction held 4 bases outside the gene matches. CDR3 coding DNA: TGTGCCAGCAGCTTAGGCAGGGGACAGGGGGCCTACGAGCAGTACTTC. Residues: CASSLGRGQGAYEQYF.

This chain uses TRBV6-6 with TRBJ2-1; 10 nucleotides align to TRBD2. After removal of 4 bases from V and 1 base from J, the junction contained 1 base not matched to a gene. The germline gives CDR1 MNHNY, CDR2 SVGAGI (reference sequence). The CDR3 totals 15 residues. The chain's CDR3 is CASSFSGGSYNEQFF. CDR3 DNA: TGTGCCAGCAGTTTTAGCGGGGGGTCCTACAATGAGCAGTTCTTC.

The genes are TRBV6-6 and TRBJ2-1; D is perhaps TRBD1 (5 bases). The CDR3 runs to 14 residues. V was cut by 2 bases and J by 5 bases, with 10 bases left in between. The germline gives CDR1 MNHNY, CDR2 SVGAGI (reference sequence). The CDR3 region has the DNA TGTGCCAGCAGTTACGTTCAGGGCAACAATGAGCAGTTCTTC. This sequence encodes CASSYVQGNNEQFF.

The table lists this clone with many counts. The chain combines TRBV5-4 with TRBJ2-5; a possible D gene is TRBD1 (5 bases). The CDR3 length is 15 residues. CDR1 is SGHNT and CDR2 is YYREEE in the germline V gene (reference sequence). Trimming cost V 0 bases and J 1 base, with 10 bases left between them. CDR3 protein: CASSLVGRAQETQYF. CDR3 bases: TGTGCCAGCAGCTTGGTAGGCAGGGCCCAAGAGACCCAGTACTTC.

CDR3 sequence: CASSSLGETYEQYF. The CDR3 DNA reads TGTGCCAGCAGTTCCCTGGGAGAAACCTACGAGCAGTACTTC. The V and J genes are TRBV27 and TRBJ2-7; possible D gene TRBD2, 5 bases. This CDR3 comprises 14 residues. From germline, CDR1 is MNHEY and CDR2 SMNVEV (reference sequence). Trimming shortened V by 4 bases and J by 2 bases, and 12 bases separated the two germline ends.